These 16 T cell receptor beta chains were all obtained from the same sample, sequenced in a study of CD8+CD57+ T cells in acquired aplastic anemia. By flow cytometry, patients selected for sequencing had shown an expansion of CD8+CD57+ cells. The TCR beta profiling, which covered VDJ combination and CDR3 sequence, was carried out using genomic DNA as the template. TCRdb reprocessed the reads via MiXCR and lists one record per CDR3 protein. The table lists under 200,000 distinct CDR3 sequences, roughly 50% of them singletons. The specimen was sorted CD4+, CD8+, or CD8+CD57+ T cells (not recorded which) from PBMCs. These TCRs come from a human donor with aplastic anemia.

The V and J genes are TRBV20-1 and TRBJ2-6; 10 positions agree with TRBD1. CDR1 DFQATT and CDR2 SNEGSKA come from the germline V gene (reference sequence). V shed 4 bases, J shed 4 bases, and the junction held 10 bases outside the gene matches. This CDR3 is built from 17 residues. CDR3 DNA sequence: TGCAGTGCTAACGATGGGACAGGGGTAGGAGGGGCCAACGTCCTGACTTTC. Protein product: CSANDGTGVGGANVLTF.

This clonotype was found many times. J is TRBJ1-2 and V is TRBV6-1; D is perhaps TRBD1 (6 bases). Germline V lookup: CDR1 MNHNS, CDR2 SASEGT. V shed 5 bases and J shed 4 bases, with 17 bases lying between them. The CDR3 length is 15 residues. The CDR3 coding sequence is TGTGCCAGCAGTAGATCACAGGGCAAGATCTATGGCTACACCTTC. Its protein is CASSRSQGKIYGYTF.

This rearrangement joins TRBV2 to TRBJ1-1, with a tentative D call TRBD1 (5 bases). The CDR3 extends over 14 amino acids. Trimming stripped 6 bases from V and 1 base from J, with 12 bases between. Germline CDR1 is SNHLY and CDR2 is FYNNEI. The DNA of the CDR3 is TGTGCCAGCAGAATAGCGGGGGGGAACACTGAAGCTTTCTTT. It codes for CASRIAGGNTEAFF.

This clonotype was seen more than once but under ten times. This chain joins TRBV15 and TRBJ1-1; D may be TRBD1 (6 bases). From germline, CDR1 is LNHNV and CDR2 YYDKDF (reference sequence). Between the trimmed V and J ends, which lost 3 bases and 7 bases, there was a span of 15 bases. The CDR3 consists of 14 residues. The CDR3 protein is CATSSYRGKVEAFF. The CDR3, as DNA: TGTGCCACCAGCAGCTATAGGGGGAAAGTTGAAGCTTTCTTT.

Only a few counts were recorded for this clonotype. The chain combines TRBV30 with TRBJ2-2, with D tentatively TRBD1 (6 bases). Between the trimmed V and J ends, which lost 4 bases and 7 bases, there was a span of 13 bases. The CDR3 has 13 amino acids. Per germline, CDR1 GTSNPN and CDR2 SVGIG (reference sequence). Here the CDR3 reads CAWKGQLHGELFF. CDR3 sequence (DNA): TGTGCCTGGAAAGGACAGTTGCACGGGGAGCTGTTTTTT.

There are many counts of this clonotype. CDR3 sequence: CASSPDRGGVEPEAFF. Written as DNA, the CDR3 is TGTGCCAGCAGTCCCGACAGGGGGGGTGTCGAACCTGAAGCTTTCTTT. The V and J genes are TRBV2 and TRBJ1-1; 9 nucleotides match TRBD1. J gave up 6 bases and V 5 bases, and 13 bases lay outside the gene matches. Germline values: CDR1 SNHLY, CDR2 FYNNEI. The CDR3 is made up of 16 amino acids.

The gene calls are TRBV29-1 and TRBJ1-2, with D possibly matching TRBD1 (6 bases). This CDR3 spans 14 amino acids. V shed 2 bases and J shed 8 bases, with 18 bases lying between them. CDR1 is SQVTM and CDR2 is ANQGSEA in the germline V gene. CDR3 in amino acids: CSVESGRGSFGYTF. Here the CDR3 DNA reads TGCAGCGTTGAATCGGGCAGGGGATCCTTCGGCTACACCTTC.

This clonotype has at least ten counts. This rearrangement joins TRBV6-5 to TRBJ1-1; 7 bases line up with TRBD1. Looked up from germline, CDR1 is MNHEY and CDR2 is SVGAGI. The length of the CDR3 is 16 residues. V was clipped by 2 bases and J by 0 bases; unmatched bases: 6. The CDR3 DNA sequence: TGTGCCAGCAGTTACATCCAGGGGGTTATGAACACTGAAGCTTTCTTT. Residues: CASSYIQGVMNTEAFF.

The chain couples TRBV2 to TRBJ1-3; D gene uncertain. The CDR3 is made up of 13 amino acids. V was cut by 11 bases and J by 4 bases, with 15 bases left in between. From germline, CDR1 is SNHLY and CDR2 FYNNEI. The CDR3 DNA follows: TGTGCCGGCGCAGGAGGTGAGGGAAACACCATATATTTT. Translated: CAGAGGEGNTIYF.

This clonotype was detected ten times or more. CDR3 sequence: CASSLPGVADTQYF. The CDR3 DNA is TGTGCCAGCAGCTTACCAGGGGTGGCAGATACGCAGTATTTT. This rearrangement joins TRBV11-2 to TRBJ2-3; weak D call: TRBD1 (6 bases). Trimming removed 2 bases at V and 4 bases at J, with 10 bases between. Per the germline V gene, CDR1 is SGHAT and CDR2 is FQNNGV. The CDR3 totals 14 residues.

This clonotype was counted at least ten times. This chain connects TRBV7-2 to TRBJ2-5; TRBD2 matches at 9 bases. The CDR3 contains 15 residues. Looked up from germline, CDR1 is SGHTA and CDR2 is FQGNSA. V lost 4 bases and J lost 4; bases outside the gene matches: 7. The CDR3: CASSSATTSGETQYF. CDR3 coding DNA: TGTGCCAGCAGCTCAGCCACGACTAGCGGAGAGACCCAGTACTTC.

V is TRBV20-1 and J is TRBJ2-5; 8 nucleotides match TRBD2. Trimming removed 0 bases from V and 2 bases from J; junction bases left unmatched: 5. Germline V CDR1 and CDR2: DFQATT, SNEGSKA (reference sequence). This CDR3 has 15 residues. The CDR3 nucleotides are TGCAGTGCTAGAGATCTGGCGGGGGGACAAGAGACCCAGTACTTC. It specifies CSARDLAGGQETQYF.

V and J are TRBV6-2 or TRBV6-3 and TRBJ2-1; unclear D gene. This CDR3 region has 13 residues. The V gene's germline CDR1 is MNHEY and CDR2 SVGEGT. V shed 6 bases and J shed 8 bases, with 14 bases lying between them. Written as DNA, the CDR3 is TGTGCCAGCAGGGAATTAAATATGGATGAGCAGTTCTTC. This sequence encodes CASRELNMDEQFF.

The J gene is TRBJ2-3, the V gene TRBV7-9; D is ambiguous. The CDR3 is 10 residues long. Trimming cost V 6 bases and J 9 bases, with 7 bases left between them. The germline gives CDR1 SEHNR, CDR2 FQNEAQ (reference sequence). The CDR3 protein is CASSAGTQYF. The CDR3, as DNA: TGTGCCAGCAGTGCTGGGACGCAGTATTTT.

The J gene is TRBJ2-7, the V gene TRBV2; TRBD1 agrees at 11 bases. This CDR3 has 15 residues. The V gene end was trimmed by 4 bases and the J gene end by 3 bases; junction bases not matched to a gene: 5. CDR1 SNHLY and CDR2 FYNNEI come from the germline V gene. This chain's CDR3 is CASSVGTGGFYEQYV. The CDR3 nucleotides are TGTGCCAGCAGTGTTGGGACAGGGGGATTCTACGAGCAGTACGTC.

This clonotype was detected once. The rearrangement links TRBV19 to TRBJ1-2, with D possibly being TRBD1 (5 bases). The ends were cut back, 3 bases at V and 3 bases at J, with 17 bases in the middle. Germline CDR1 reads LNHDA; CDR2 reads SQIVND (reference sequence). The CDR3 runs 16 residues. As DNA, the CDR3 is TGTGCCAGTAGTATTGGGGCCGGGATCCCTGACTATGGCTACACCTTC. Amino acids: CASSIGAGIPDYGYTF.